Given below is one T cell receptor (beta chain) in context. What this receptor recognizes is not known. Qualities for individual bases were not recorded, and no much larger clone is one base off. The entry originates in a study of CD8 T cells in Susac syndrome (dated by TCRdb to between 2018 and 2021). Broadly, across the study: Among the Susac syndrome patients who were sequenced, clinically active disease was present in over 5 and clinical remission was observed in roughly eight. At the time of blood withdrawal, Susac syndrome patients were either therapy-naive, taking corticosteroids (with some also receiving IVIg), or on IVIg alone. The study used repertoire sequencing to test whether antigen drove CD8+ T cell activation and differentiation in Susac syndrome.

Here is what the overall study found, with its caveats: In the CD4+ T cell repertoire of Susac syndrome patients, clonal expansion was not detected. The TCR sequencing and HLA analysis was acknowledged to have included a relatively small number of individuals.

Inclusive of the bounding cysteine and phenylalanine, the CDR3 is 12 residues long. Just CDR3 DNA is preserved here, 36 bases in frame from base 1. Between the V and J ends, shortened by 4 bases and 0 bases respectively, the junction contains 5 bases. Reading the germline V gene gives CDR1 SQVTM and CDR2 ANQGSEA. Peripheral blood CD8+ and CD4+ T cells from healthy donors, Susac syndrome patients and multiple sclerosis patients were profiled by high-throughput TCR beta sequencing. Recently defined diagnostic criteria for definite or probable disease were met by the Susac syndrome patients. Bulk CD8+ and CD4+ T cells were purified magnetically by negative isolation, whereas CD8+ TEMRA cells were enriched by FACS. Blood was collected in EDTA tubes and processed within 24 hours, with PBMCs isolated through density gradient centrifugation. PBMCs intended for TCR sequencing were cryopreserved in liquid nitrogen and thawed later in a water bath at 37 degrees C. A purity of at least 90% was achieved for sorted or isolated CD4+, CD8+ and CD8+ TEMRA cells.

RNA was extracted with the RNeasy kit and roughly 0.45 to 1 ug was reverse transcribed using random hexamers. The immunoSEQ multiplex PCR assay, which covers 54 Vbeta and 13 Jbeta segments, was used to amplify TCR beta CDR3 regions. PCR amplification bias was corrected using a synthetic template baseline for primer optimization and computational correction. On the study's bioinformatics: Reads were annotated to V, D and J genes per IMGT and analyzed with immunoSEQ Analyzer, keeping only productive sequences. Clonality was calculated as one minus the Shannon entropy normalized by log2 of the number of productive unique sequences. For each patient and control, public and private clones were evaluated among the 100 most prevalent clones. Clones were defined as Susac-specific when absent from the healthy and MS cohorts, from over a thousand published viral clones and from other ImmuneACCESS disease sequences. In TCRdb, the public reads were trimmed at Q25 with fastp and aligned with MiXCR, with productive beta chains retained. Records with the same CDR3 protein are collapsed into one entry carrying the most frequent genes and DNA. The V and J calls come from TCRdb's annotation, not from the publication. The sample profile shows more than 150,000 distinct CDR3 sequences; roughly 95% of them were found once. The top ten clonotypes cover 0.16% of the sample.

This receptor was identified in a human donor with Susac syndrome. The V and J genes are TRBV29-1 and TRBJ2-3, with the D gene too uncertain to name. What was sequenced was CD4+ T cells from PBMCs. The bases are TGCAGCGTTGCTACTAGCACAGATACGCAGTATTTT. Its protein is CSVATSTDTQYF.